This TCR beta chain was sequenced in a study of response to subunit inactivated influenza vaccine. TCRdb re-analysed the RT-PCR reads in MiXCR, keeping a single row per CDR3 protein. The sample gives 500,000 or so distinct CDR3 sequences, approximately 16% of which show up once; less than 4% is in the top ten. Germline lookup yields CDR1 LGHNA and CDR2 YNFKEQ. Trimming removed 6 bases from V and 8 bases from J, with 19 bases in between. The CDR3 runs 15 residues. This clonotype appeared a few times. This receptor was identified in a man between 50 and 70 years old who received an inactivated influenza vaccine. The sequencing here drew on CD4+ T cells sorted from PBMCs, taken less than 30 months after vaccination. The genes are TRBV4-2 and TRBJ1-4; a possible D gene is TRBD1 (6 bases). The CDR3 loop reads CASSSVQGVPEKLFF. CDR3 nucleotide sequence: TGTGCCAGCAGTTCCGTACAGGGCGTCCCCGAAAAACTGTTTTTT.